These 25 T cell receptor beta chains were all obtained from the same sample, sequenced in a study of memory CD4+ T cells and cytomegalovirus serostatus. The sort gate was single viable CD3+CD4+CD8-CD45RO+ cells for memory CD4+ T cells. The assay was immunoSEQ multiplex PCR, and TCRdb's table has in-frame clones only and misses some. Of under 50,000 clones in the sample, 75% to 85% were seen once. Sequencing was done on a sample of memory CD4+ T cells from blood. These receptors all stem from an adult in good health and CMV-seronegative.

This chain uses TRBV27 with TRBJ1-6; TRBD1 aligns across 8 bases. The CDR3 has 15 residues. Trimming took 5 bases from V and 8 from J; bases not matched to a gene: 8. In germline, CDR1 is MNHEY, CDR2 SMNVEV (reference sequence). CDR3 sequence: CASSPRQGIHSPLHF. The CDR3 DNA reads TGTGCCAGCAGTCCCCGACAGGGGATCCATTCACCCCTCCACTTT.

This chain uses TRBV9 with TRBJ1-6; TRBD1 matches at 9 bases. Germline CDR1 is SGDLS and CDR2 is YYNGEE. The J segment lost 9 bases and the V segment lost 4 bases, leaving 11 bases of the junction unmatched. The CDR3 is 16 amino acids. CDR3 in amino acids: CASSTPSGQGFSPLHF. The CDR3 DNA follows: TGTGCCAGCAGCACCCCGTCGGGACAGGGCTTTTCACCCCTCCACTTT. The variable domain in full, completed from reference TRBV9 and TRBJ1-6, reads DSGVTQTPKHLITATGQRVTLRCSPRSGDLSVYWYQQSLDQGLQFLIQYYNGEERAKGNILERFSAQQFPDLHSELNLSSLELGDSALYFCASSTPSGQGFSPLHFGNGTRLTVT.

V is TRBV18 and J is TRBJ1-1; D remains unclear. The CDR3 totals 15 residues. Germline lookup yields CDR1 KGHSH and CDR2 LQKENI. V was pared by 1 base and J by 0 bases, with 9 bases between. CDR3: CASSPQEGLNTEAFF. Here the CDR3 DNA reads TGTGCCAGCTCACCACAGGAGGGTCTGAACACTGAAGCTTTCTTT.

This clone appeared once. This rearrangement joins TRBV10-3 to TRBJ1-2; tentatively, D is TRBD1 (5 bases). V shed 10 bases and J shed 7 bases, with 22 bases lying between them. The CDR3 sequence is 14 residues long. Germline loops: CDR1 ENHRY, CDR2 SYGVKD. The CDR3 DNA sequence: TGTGCCAGCACCACCGGGGGAGGGGTAGGTGGCTACACCTTC. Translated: CASTTGGGVGGYTF.

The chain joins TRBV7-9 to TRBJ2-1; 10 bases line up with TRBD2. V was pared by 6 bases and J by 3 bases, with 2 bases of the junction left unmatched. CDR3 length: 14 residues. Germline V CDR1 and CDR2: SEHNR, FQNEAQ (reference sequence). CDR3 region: CASRTSGVYNEQFF. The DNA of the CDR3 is TGTGCCAGCAGAACTAGCGGGGTCTACAATGAGCAGTTCTTC.

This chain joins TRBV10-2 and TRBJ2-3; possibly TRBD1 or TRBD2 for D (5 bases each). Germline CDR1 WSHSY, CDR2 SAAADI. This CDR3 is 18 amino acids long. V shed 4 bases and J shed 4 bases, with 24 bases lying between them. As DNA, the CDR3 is TGCGCCAGCAGTGGGGCTAGGGTACGAGGGGTGGGCGCAGATACGCAGTATTTT. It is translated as CASSGARVRGVGADTQYF.

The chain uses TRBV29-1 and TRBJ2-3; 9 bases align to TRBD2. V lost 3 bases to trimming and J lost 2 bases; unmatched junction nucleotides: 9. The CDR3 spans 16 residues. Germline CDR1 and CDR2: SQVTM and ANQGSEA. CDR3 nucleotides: TGCAGCGTTGATGGGGCGGGGGGGTTATCCACAGATACGCAGTATTTT. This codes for CSVDGAGGLSTDTQYF.

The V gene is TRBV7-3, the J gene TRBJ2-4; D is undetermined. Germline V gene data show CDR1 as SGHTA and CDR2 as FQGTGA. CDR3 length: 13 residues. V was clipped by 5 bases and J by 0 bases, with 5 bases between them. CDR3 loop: CASSTVAKNIQYF. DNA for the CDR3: TGTGCCAGCAGCACAGTAGCCAAAAACATTCAGTACTTC.

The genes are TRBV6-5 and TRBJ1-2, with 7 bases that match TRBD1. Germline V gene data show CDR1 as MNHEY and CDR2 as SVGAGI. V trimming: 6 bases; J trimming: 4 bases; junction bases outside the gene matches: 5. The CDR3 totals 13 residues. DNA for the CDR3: TGTGCCAGCAGCTGGGGACAGTCCTATGGCTACACCTTC. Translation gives CASSWGQSYGYTF.

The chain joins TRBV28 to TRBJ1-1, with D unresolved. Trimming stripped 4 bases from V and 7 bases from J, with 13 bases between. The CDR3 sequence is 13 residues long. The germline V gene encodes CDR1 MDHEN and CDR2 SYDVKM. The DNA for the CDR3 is TGTGCCAGCAGTTCCACTCTACAGCGTGAAGCTTTCTTT. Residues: CASSSTLQREAFF.

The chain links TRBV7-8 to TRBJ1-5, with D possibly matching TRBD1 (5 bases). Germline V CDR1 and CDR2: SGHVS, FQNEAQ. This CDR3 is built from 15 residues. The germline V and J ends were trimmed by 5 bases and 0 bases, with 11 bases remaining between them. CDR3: CASSPTEFSNQPQHF. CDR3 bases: TGTGCCAGCAGCCCGACAGAGTTTAGCAATCAGCCCCAGCATTTT.

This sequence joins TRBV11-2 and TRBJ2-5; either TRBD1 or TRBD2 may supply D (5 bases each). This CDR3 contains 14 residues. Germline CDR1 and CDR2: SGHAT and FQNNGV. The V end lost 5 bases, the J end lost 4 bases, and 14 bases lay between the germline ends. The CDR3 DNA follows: TGTGCCAGCAGCCTAGTGGGGGTCCGAGAGACCCAGTACTTC. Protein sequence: CASSLVGVRETQYF.

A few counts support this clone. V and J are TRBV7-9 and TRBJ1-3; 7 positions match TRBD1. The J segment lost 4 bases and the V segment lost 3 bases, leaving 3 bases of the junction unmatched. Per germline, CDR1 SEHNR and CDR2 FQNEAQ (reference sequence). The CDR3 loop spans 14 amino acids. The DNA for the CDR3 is TGTGCCAGCAGCTTGGGGACAGTAGGAAACACCATATATTTT. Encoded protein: CASSLGTVGNTIYF.

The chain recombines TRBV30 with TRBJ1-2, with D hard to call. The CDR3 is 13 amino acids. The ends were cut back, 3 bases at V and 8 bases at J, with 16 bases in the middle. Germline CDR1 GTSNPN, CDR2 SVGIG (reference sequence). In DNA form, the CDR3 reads TGTGCCTGGAGACTCAATCTAGAGGAGGGCTACACCTTC. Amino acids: CAWRLNLEEGYTF.

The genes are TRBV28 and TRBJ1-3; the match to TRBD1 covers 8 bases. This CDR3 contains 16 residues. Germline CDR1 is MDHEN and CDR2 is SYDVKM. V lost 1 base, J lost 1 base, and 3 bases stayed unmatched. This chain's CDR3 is CASSLSNRGSGNTIYF. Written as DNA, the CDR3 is TGTGCCAGCAGTTTATCGAACAGGGGGTCTGGAAACACCATATATTTT. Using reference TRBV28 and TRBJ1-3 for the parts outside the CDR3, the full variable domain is DVKVTQSSRYLVKRTGEKVFLECVQDMDHENMFWYRQDPGLGLRLIYFSYDVKMKEKGDIPEGYSVSREKKERFSLILESASTNQTSMYLCASSLSNRGSGNTIYFGEGSWLTVV.

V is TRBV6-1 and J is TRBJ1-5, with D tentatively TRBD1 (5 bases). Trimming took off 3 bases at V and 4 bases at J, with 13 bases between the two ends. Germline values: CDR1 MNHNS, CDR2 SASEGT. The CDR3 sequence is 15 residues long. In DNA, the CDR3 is TGTGCCAGCAGTGAGGGGCGGACATCTAATCAGCCCCAGCATTTT. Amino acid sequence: CASSEGRTSNQPQHF.

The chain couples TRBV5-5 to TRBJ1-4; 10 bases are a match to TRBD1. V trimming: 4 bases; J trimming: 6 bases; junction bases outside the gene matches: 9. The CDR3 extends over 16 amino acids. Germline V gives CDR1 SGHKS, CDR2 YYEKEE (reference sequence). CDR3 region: CASSPGFGQGDEKLFF. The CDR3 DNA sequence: TGTGCCAGCAGCCCTGGCTTCGGACAGGGGGATGAAAAACTGTTTTTT.

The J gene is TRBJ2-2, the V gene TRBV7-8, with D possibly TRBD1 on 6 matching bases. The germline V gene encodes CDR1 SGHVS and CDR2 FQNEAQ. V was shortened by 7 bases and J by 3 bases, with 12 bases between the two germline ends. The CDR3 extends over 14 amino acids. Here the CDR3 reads CASNIQGDTGELFF. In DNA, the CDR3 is TGTGCCAGCAACATACAGGGCGACACCGGGGAGCTGTTTTTT.

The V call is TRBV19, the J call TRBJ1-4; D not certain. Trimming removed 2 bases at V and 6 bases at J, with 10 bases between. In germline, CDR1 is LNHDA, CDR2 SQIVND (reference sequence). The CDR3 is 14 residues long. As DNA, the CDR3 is TGTGCCAGTAGTATACCTGGGTTAGATGAAAAACTGTTTTTT. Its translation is CASSIPGLDEKLFF.

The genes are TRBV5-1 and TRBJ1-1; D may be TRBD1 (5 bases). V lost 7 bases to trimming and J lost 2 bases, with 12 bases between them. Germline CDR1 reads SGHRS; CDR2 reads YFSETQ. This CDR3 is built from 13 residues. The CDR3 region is CASRLQVNTEAFF. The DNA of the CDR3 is TGCGCCAGCCGTCTACAGGTTAACACTGAAGCTTTCTTT.

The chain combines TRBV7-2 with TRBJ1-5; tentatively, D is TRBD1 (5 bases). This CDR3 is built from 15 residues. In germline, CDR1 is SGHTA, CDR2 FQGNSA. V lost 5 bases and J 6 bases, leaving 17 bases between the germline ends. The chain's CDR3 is CASSANGGRSQPQHF. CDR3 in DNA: TGTGCCAGCAGCGCGAACGGGGGACGTAGTCAGCCCCAGCATTTT.

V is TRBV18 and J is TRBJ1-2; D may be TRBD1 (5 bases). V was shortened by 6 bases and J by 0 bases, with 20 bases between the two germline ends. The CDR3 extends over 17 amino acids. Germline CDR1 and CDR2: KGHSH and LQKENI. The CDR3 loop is CASSAGPYDLANYGYTF. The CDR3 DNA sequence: TGTGCCAGCTCGGCGGGACCGTACGACCTGGCTAACTATGGCTACACCTTC.

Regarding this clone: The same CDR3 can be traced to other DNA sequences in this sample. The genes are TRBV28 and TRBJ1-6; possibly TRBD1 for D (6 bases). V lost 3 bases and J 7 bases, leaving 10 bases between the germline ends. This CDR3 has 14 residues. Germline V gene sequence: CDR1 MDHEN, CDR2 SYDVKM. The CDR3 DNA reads TGTGCCAGCAGTTTGGGACAACCAAATTCACCCCTCCACTTT. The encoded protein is CASSLGQPNSPLHF.

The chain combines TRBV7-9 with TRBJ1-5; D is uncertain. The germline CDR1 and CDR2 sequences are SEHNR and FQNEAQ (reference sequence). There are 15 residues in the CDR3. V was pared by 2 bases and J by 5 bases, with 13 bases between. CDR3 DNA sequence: TGTGCCAGCAGCTTATCAGGAGCAAGCTATCAGCCCCAGCATTTT. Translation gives CASSLSGASYQPQHF. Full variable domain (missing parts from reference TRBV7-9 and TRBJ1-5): DTGVSQNPRHKITKRGQNVTFRCDPISEHNRLYWYRQTLGQGPEFLTYFQNEAQLEKSRLLSDRFSAERPKGSFSTLEIQRTEQGDSAMYLCASSLSGASYQPQHFGDGTRLSIL.

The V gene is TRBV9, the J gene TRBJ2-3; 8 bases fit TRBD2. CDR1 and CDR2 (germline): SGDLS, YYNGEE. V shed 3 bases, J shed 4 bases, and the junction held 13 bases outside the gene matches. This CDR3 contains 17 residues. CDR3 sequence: CASSAGLSGGLSDTQYF. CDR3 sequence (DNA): TGTGCCAGCAGCGCGGGACTAAGCGGGGGATTATCAGATACGCAGTATTTT.